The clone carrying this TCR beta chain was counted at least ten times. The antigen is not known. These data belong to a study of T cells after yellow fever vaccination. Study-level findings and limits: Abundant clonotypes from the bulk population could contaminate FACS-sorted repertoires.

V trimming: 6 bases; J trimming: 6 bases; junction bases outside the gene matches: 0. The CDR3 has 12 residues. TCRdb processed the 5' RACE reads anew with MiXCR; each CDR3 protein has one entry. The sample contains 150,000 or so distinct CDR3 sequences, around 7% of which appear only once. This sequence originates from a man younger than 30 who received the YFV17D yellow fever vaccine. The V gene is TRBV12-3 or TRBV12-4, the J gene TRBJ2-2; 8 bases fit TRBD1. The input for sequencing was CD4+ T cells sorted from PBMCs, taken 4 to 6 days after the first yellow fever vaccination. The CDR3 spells CASRQGAGELFF. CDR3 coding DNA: TGTGCCAGCAGACAGGGGGCCGGGGAGCTGTTTTTT.